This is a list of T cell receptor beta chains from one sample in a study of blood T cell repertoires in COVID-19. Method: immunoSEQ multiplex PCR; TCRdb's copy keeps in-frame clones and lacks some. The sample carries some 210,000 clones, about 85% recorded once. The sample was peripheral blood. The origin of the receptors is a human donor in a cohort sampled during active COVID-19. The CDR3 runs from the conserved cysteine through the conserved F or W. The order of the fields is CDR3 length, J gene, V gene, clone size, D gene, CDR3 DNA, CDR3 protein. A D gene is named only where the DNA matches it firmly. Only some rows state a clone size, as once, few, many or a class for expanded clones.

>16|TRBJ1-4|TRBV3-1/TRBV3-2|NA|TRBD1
TGTGCCAGCAGCCAAGAAAGGGGGCCCCCCCACGGGAAACTGTTTTTT
CASSQERGPPHGKLFF
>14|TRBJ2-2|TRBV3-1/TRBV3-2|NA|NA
TGTGCCAGCGACCAGGGGGGGAACACCGGGGAGCTGTTTTTT
CASDQGGNTGELFF
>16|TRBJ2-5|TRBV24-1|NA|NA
TGTGCCACCAGTGACAACAACTTCCGGGATCAAGAGACCCAGTACTTC
CATSDNNFRDQETQYF
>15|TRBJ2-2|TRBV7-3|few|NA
TGTGCCAGCAGCCAAACTGCTCCGAACACCGGGGAGCTGTTTTTT
CASSQTAPNTGELFF
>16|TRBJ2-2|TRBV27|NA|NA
TGTGCCAGCAGTTTATCGAGCGGGTTGGGAACCGGGGAGCTGTTTTTT
CASSLSSGLGTGELFF
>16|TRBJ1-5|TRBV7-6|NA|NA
TGTGCCAGCAGCTTAGGGACACCTGGAGCAAATCAGCCCCAGCATTTT
CASSLGTPGANQPQHF
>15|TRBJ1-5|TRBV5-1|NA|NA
TGCGCCAGCAGCTTAGGTACAGAAAGCAATCAGCCCCAGCATTTT
CASSLGTESNQPQHF
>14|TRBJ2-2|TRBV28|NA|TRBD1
TGTGCCAGCACGAGACAGGGGAAAACCGGGGAGCTGTTTTTT
CASTRQGKTGELFF
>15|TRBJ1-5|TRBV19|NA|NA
TGTGCCAGTAGTATAGGCTTCAGGGACAATCAGCCCCAGCATTTT
CASSIGFRDNQPQHF
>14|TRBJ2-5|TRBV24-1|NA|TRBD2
TGTGCCACCAGTGAGTCCGGGACTATCGAGACCCAGTACTTC
CATSESGTIETQYF
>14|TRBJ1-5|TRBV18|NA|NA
TGTGCCAGCTCACCCACAGGGTGGAATCAGCCCCAGCATTTT
CASSPTGWNQPQHF
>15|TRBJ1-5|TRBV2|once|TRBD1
TGTGCCAGCAGGGCCGGGACAGGGAGGGTTCAGCCCCAGCATTTT
CASRAGTGRVQPQHF
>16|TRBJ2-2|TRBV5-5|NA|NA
TGTGCCAGCAGCTTGGAAATCATCAGGTCCACCGGGGAGCTGTTTTTT
CASSLEIIRSTGELFF
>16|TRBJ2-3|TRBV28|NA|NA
TGTGCCAGCAGTCCACCACCGGGACAAATCACAGATACGCAGTATTTT
CASSPPPGQITDTQYF
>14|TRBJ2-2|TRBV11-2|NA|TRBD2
TGTGCCAGCAGCTGGGCGGGGGAAACCGGGGAGCTGTTTTTT
CASSWAGETGELFF
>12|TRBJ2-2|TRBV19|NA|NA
TGTGCCAGTAGTACTAGGCCCGGGGAGCTGTTTTTT
CASSTRPGELFF
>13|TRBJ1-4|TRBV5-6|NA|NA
TGTGCCAGCAGCTTGTCCAGTGCCGGGAGTCTGTTTTTT
CASSLSSAGSLFF
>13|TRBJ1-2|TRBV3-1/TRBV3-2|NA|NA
TGTGCCAGCAGCCAAGGGTCCGGGGTTGGCTACACCTTC
CASSQGSGVGYTF
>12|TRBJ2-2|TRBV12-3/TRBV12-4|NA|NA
TGTGCCAGCAGAAGACTGCGAGGGGAGCTGTTTTTT
CASRRLRGELFF